These T cell receptor beta chains were read from a single sample in a study of T-cell reconstitution after alpha-beta-depleted transplantation in children. TCRdb called the PCR reads again in MiXCR, with one record for every CDR3 protein. The sample has 400,000 to 450,000 distinct CDR3 sequences; roughly 43% are singletons. This material consisted of PBMCs, taken before TCRalphabeta/CD19-depleted stem cell transplant. Source of these receptors: a girl between 2 and 10 years old with aplastic anemia, due to receive a stem cell transplant. Each CDR3 is given with its conserved first and last residue. D genes are given only for firm matches. The size field is filled for only some rows; it gives once, few, many or a size class.

J: TRBJ2-7
size: .
V: TRBV15
D: .
DNA: TGTGCCACCAGCAGAGCGGCAGGGGCTTTTTACGAGCAGTACTTC
CDR3: CATSRAAGAFYEQYF

J: TRBJ2-7
size: few
V: TRBV6-6
D: TRBD2
DNA: TGTGCCAGCAGGCGGGACTACCCCTACGAGCAGTACTTC
CDR3: CASRRDYPYEQYF

J: TRBJ2-1
size: .
V: TRBV19
D: .
DNA: TGTGCCAGTAGTACCCTAGGAGCCAACCACAATGAGCAGTTCTTC
CDR3: CASSTLGANHNEQFF

J: TRBJ2-1
size: once
V: TRBV20-1
D: TRBD2
DNA: TGCAGTGCTAGGCTCCTAGCGGCAGCGCCCTCCTACAATGAGCAGTTCTTC
CDR3: CSARLLAAAPSYNEQFF

J: TRBJ2-1
size: .
V: TRBV20-1
D: .
DNA: TGCAGTGCCCCGGGGCGGGGGCCGTCCTACAATGAGCAGTTCTTC
CDR3: CSAPGRGPSYNEQFF

J: TRBJ2-1
size: .
V: TRBV5-6
D: .
DNA: TGTGCCAGCATGCCGGGACGGATCAATGAGCAGTTCTTC
CDR3: CASMPGRINEQFF

J: TRBJ1-4
size: .
V: TRBV20-1
D: .
DNA: TGCAGTGCTAGCACCTTTGCAACTAATGAAAAACTGTTTTTT
CDR3: CSASTFATNEKLFF

J: TRBJ2-7
size: .
V: TRBV29-1
D: TRBD2
DNA: TGCAGCGCCGCCGGCCACCGACTAGCGGGAGACTGGAGCGAGCAGTACTTC
CDR3: CSAAGHRLAGDWSEQYF

J: TRBJ2-7
size: .
V: TRBV10-3
D: .
DNA: TGTGCCACGCGACAGGTTGATTACGAGCAGTACTTC
CDR3: CATRQVDYEQYF

J: TRBJ2-1
size: .
V: TRBV10-3
D: .
DNA: TGTGCCATCAGTGAGTCGGCCATAGGGACCTACAATGAGCAGTTCTTC
CDR3: CAISESAIGTYNEQFF

J: TRBJ2-7
size: .
V: TRBV7-9
D: .
DNA: TGTGCCAGCATCCGATCGGCAGGGGGGAACTACGAGCAGTACTTC
CDR3: CASIRSAGGNYEQYF

J: TRBJ1-1
size: .
V: TRBV24-1
D: TRBD1
DNA: TGTGCCACCAGTATCGGAAACAGGGGGGTGACTGAAGCTTTCTTT
CDR3: CATSIGNRGVTEAFF

J: TRBJ2-1
size: once
V: TRBV6-6
D: TRBD2
DNA: TGTGTTACGGGAGGACCGAATGAGCAGTTCTTC
CDR3: CVTGGPNEQFF

J: TRBJ2-2
size: .
V: TRBV4-1
D: .
DNA: TGCGCCAGCAGCCAAGAAGGGGGCTGGGGGGTTGGCGGGGAGCTGTTTTTT
CDR3: CASSQEGGWGVGGELFF

J: TRBJ1-6
size: many
V: TRBV6-1
D: TRBD1
DNA: TGTGCCAGCAGCCTATCCTTCCCCGGGACAGTAAATTCACCCCTCCACTTT
CDR3: CASSLSFPGTVNSPLHF

J: TRBJ2-6
size: .
V: TRBV27
D: .
DNA: TGTGCCAGCAGTCCCTTAGCCGTGGCCAACGTCCTGACTTTC
CDR3: CASSPLAVANVLTF

J: TRBJ2-5
size: few
V: TRBV20-1
D: TRBD2
DNA: TGCAGTGCTGCTAGCGGGCTCGGCAAAGAGACCCAGTACTTC
CDR3: CSAASGLGKETQYF

J: TRBJ2-3
size: many
V: TRBV24-1
D: TRBD2
DNA: TGTGCCACCCGGGCTAGCGGGGACACAGATACGCAGTATTTT
CDR3: CATRASGDTDTQYF

J: TRBJ2-5
size: .
V: TRBV28
D: TRBD1
DNA: TGTGCCAGCAGTTCCTCGCAGGGGGTAGAGACCCAGTACTTC
CDR3: CASSSSQGVETQYF

J: TRBJ1-6
size: few
V: TRBV5-1
D: .
DNA: TGCGCCAGCAGCTCGCTGGACCGTGCAGCACCCCTCCACTTT
CDR3: CASSSLDRAAPLHF

J: TRBJ2-2
size: .
V: TRBV7-6
D: TRBD1
DNA: TGTGCCAGCAGCTTACCTCCGGGACAGGGGAACACCGGGGAGCTGTTTTTT
CDR3: CASSLPPGQGNTGELFF

J: TRBJ2-1
size: .
V: TRBV20-1
D: TRBD2
DNA: TGCAGTGCGCCGAGGGGCGGGGGTTACAATGAGCAGTTCTTC
CDR3: CSAPRGGGYNEQFF

J: TRBJ2-1
size: .
V: TRBV4-1
D: TRBD1
DNA: TGCGCCAGCAGCCTTACCGGGACAGTAAACAATGAGCAGTTCTTC
CDR3: CASSLTGTVNNEQFF

J: TRBJ2-7
size: .
V: TRBV10-3
D: TRBD1
DNA: TGTGCCATCAGCGATCCCGGGACAGGGGGCGACGAGCAGTACTTC
CDR3: CAISDPGTGGDEQYF

J: TRBJ2-1
size: few
V: TRBV13
D: .
DNA: TGTGCCAGCAGCAGCGGACTGGACGGATACAATGAGCAGTTCTTC
CDR3: CASSSGLDGYNEQFF

J: TRBJ2-5
size: once
V: TRBV29-1
D: .
DNA: TGCAGCCATGAAGGAGGGGAGAAGACCCAGTACTTC
CDR3: CSHEGGEKTQYF

J: TRBJ2-1
size: .
V: TRBV20-1
D: TRBD2
DNA: TGCAGTGCTAGAGGGAAGGCTAGCGGTCTCGGGGAGCAGTTCTTC
CDR3: CSARGKASGLGEQFF

J: TRBJ2-5
size: many
V: TRBV24-1
D: TRBD1
DNA: TGTGCCACCAGTGATTCCGGGACAGGCCAAGAGACCCAGTACTTC
CDR3: CATSDSGTGQETQYF

J: TRBJ1-6
size: once
V: TRBV7-9
D: .
DNA: TGTGCCAGCACCCTTCCTCAGGGGCGGTCACCCCTCCACTTT
CDR3: CASTLPQGRSPLHF

J: TRBJ2-3
size: once
V: TRBV5-1
D: .
DNA: TGCGCCATCGGGAATGAGGGGCGCTCCACAGATACGCAGTATTTT
CDR3: CAIGNEGRSTDTQYF

J: TRBJ2-5
size: .
V: TRBV27
D: .
DNA: TGTGCCAGCAGTTTAAACCCAAGCCAAGAGACCCAGTACTTC
CDR3: CASSLNPSQETQYF

J: TRBJ1-1
size: .
V: TRBV18
D: TRBD1
DNA: TGTGCCAGCTCACCACGCAGGGACAGTGAAGCTTTCTTT
CDR3: CASSPRRDSEAFF

J: TRBJ2-5
size: once
V: TRBV14
D: TRBD2
DNA: TGTGCCAGCAGCCAGCAACGACTAGCGGGACAAGAGACCCAGTACTTC
CDR3: CASSQQRLAGQETQYF

J: TRBJ1-1
size: few
V: TRBV13
D: .
DNA: TGTGCCAGCAGCAACCAAGCAGAAAGGGCAACTGAAGCTTTCTTT
CDR3: CASSNQAERATEAFF

J: TRBJ2-6
size: .
V: TRBV5-6
D: .
DNA: TGTGCCAGCAGCTTGGATCCGGGCTCTGGGGCCAACGTCCTGACTTTC
CDR3: CASSLDPGSGANVLTF

J: TRBJ2-7
size: .
V: TRBV28
D: TRBD1
DNA: TGTGCCAGCAGTCGGACAGGGCTTCCCCCCTACGAGCAGTACTTC
CDR3: CASSRTGLPPYEQYF

J: TRBJ1-5
size: many
V: TRBV6-2/TRBV6-3
D: .
DNA: TGTGCCAGCAGTTACGCTCTGAATCAGCCCCAGCATTTT
CDR3: CASSYALNQPQHF

J: TRBJ2-7
size: .
V: TRBV5-1
D: TRBD1
DNA: TGCGCCAGCAGCTTGGTGGCAGGGGGTATCTACGAGCAGTACTTC
CDR3: CASSLVAGGIYEQYF

J: TRBJ2-3
size: .
V: TRBV7-6
D: TRBD2
DNA: TGTGCCAGCAGCTTAAGGGGACTAGCGGGGGGGGTCACAGATACGCAGTATTTT
CDR3: CASSLRGLAGGVTDTQYF

J: TRBJ1-5
size: once
V: TRBV29-1
D: TRBD1
DNA: TGCAGCGTTGTCGTCTCGACAGGGGTCAATCAGCCCCAGCATTTT
CDR3: CSVVVSTGVNQPQHF

J: TRBJ2-7
size: few
V: TRBV15
D: .
DNA: TGTGCCACCAGCAGAGAGAACCGGTACGAGCAGTACTTC
CDR3: CATSRENRYEQYF

J: TRBJ2-7
size: few
V: TRBV28
D: .
DNA: TGTGCCAGCAGTTTAACGGCCAGTGGTCCCCCCGGAGTCGAGCAGTACTTC
CDR3: CASSLTASGPPGVEQYF

J: TRBJ1-2
size: .
V: TRBV19
D: TRBD1
DNA: TGTGCCAGTAGTATCCCAAGGGACAGAACGGACTATGGCTACACCTTC
CDR3: CASSIPRDRTDYGYTF

J: TRBJ2-5
size: .
V: TRBV10-3
D: .
DNA: TGTGCCATCAGTGATTTTCGGGGGGCGGGGACGAAAGAGACCCAGTACTTC
CDR3: CAISDFRGAGTKETQYF

J: TRBJ2-1
size: many
V: TRBV6-4
D: .
DNA: TGTGCCAGCAACCCAACCTGGCTCAGGCCCGGCAATGAGCAGTTCTTC
CDR3: CASNPTWLRPGNEQFF

J: TRBJ2-1
size: many
V: TRBV27
D: .
DNA: TGTGCCAGCAGCCACCTCCGGAATGAGCAGTTCTTC
CDR3: CASSHLRNEQFF

J: TRBJ2-3
size: .
V: TRBV12-3/TRBV12-4
D: TRBD2
DNA: TGTGCCAGCAAGGCTAGCGGGGACTATGGCGATACGCAGTATTTT
CDR3: CASKASGDYGDTQYF

J: TRBJ2-7
size: few
V: TRBV27
D: .
DNA: TGTGCCAGCAGCCTCCGGGACAAGCAGTACTTC
CDR3: CASSLRDKQYF

J: TRBJ2-7
size: few
V: TRBV10-1
D: .
DNA: TGCGCCAGCAGTGAGGTGCAGGGGTGGGAGCAGTACTTC
CDR3: CASSEVQGWEQYF

J: TRBJ1-3
size: many
V: TRBV28
D: .
DNA: TGTGCCAGCAGTTTTCAGGGCAGAAACACCATATATTTT
CDR3: CASSFQGRNTIYF

J: TRBJ2-1
size: .
V: TRBV7-9
D: .
DNA: TGTGCCAGCAGCTTAGACTTAGCAGGGCAGTTCTTC
CDR3: CASSLDLAGQFF

J: TRBJ2-2
size: .
V: TRBV20-1
D: .
DNA: TGCAGTGCACCACGGGGTATAAACGGGGAGCTGTTTTTT
CDR3: CSAPRGINGELFF

J: TRBJ2-1
size: few
V: TRBV15
D: TRBD2
DNA: TGTGCCACCAGCAGGGCCCTACTAGCGGGAGCTGGGGAGCAGTTCTTC
CDR3: CATSRALLAGAGEQFF

J: TRBJ2-5
size: .
V: TRBV7-9
D: .
DNA: TGTGCCAGCAGTCCTGCCAACAGGGACCCCCAAGAGACCCAGTACTTC
CDR3: CASSPANRDPQETQYF

J: TRBJ1-5
size: few
V: TRBV6-5
D: TRBD1
DNA: TGTGCCAGCAGTTACCCCAAAACAGGGGGCGAGGGGAGCAATCAGCCCCAGCATTTT
CDR3: CASSYPKTGGEGSNQPQHF